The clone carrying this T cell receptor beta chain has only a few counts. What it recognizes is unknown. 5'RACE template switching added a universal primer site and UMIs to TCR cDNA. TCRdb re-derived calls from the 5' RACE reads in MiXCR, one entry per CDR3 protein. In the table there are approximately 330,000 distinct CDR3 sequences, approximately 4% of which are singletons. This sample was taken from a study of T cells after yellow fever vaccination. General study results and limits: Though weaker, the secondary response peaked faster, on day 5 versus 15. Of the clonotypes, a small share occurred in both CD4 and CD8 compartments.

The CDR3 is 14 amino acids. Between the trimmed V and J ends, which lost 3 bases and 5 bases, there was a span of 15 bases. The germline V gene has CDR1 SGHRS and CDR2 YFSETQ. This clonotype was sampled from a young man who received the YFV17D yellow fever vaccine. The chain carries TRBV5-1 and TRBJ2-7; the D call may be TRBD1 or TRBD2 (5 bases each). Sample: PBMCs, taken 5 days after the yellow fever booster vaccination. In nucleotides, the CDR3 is TGCGCCAGCAGCTGGGTGGGGGTTTCCAACGAGCAGTACTTC. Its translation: CASSWVGVSNEQYF. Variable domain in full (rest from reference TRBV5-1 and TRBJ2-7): KAGVTQTPRYLIKTRGQQVTLSCSPISGHRSVSWYQQTPGQGLQFLFEYFSETQRNKGNFPGRFSGRQFSNSRSEMNVSTLELGDSALYLCASSWVGVSNEQYFGPGTRLTVT.